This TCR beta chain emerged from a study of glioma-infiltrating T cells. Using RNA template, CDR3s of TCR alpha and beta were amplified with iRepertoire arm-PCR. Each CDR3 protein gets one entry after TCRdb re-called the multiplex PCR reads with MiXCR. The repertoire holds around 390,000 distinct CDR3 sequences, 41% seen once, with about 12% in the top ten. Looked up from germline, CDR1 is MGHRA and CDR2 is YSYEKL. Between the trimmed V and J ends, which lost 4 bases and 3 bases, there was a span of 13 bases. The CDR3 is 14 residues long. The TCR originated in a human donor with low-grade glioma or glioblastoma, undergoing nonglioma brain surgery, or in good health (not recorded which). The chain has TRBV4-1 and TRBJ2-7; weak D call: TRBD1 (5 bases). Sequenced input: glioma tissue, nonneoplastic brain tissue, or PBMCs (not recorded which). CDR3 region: CASSRGEVDYEQYF. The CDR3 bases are TGCGCCAGCAGCCGGGGCGAGGTGGACTACGAGCAGTACTTC.